This T cell receptor (beta chain) emerged from a study of T cell changes during pregnancy in multiple sclerosis. The method was immunoSEQ multiplex PCR; TCRdb's version includes in-frame clones alone and lacks a portion of them. The table shows roughly 40,000 clones, with 91% occurring only once. This CDR3 has 15 amino acids. The V gene's germline CDR1 is SGHNT and CDR2 YENEEA. The J segment lost 4 bases and the V segment lost 5 bases, leaving 10 bases of the junction unmatched. The sequences come from CD4+ T cells from peripheral blood mononuclear cells, collected before pregnancy. The source is a female donor with multiple sclerosis, enrolled in a pregnancy study. This sequence joins TRBV11-3 and TRBJ2-5; 7 bases are a match to TRBD1. This CDR3 reads CASSVGWTGVETQYF. The CDR3 nucleotides are TGTGCCAGCAGCGTCGGATGGACAGGCGTAGAGACCCAGTACTTC. The full variable domain, in which reference TRBV11-3 and TRBJ2-5 provide the parts outside the CDR3, is EAGVVQSPRYKIIEKKQPVAFWCNPISGHNTLYWYLQNLGQGPELLIRYENEEAVDDSQLPKDRFSAERLKGVDSTLKIQPAELGDSAVYLCASSVGWTGVETQYFGPGTRLLVL.